A single sample is the source of the 24 T cell receptor beta chains below, sequenced in a study of control samples from healthy donors and cancer patients. Clones were sequenced by immunoSEQ multiplex PCR, and TCRdb holds only the in-frame ones, with some missing. The sample shows 85,000 to 100,000 clones, roughly 93% of them seen only once. The sequenced sample was blood. The origin of the receptors is a man aged 18 to 29 in good health.

The chain combines TRBV27 with TRBJ2-7; D is unresolved. Germline V lookup: CDR1 MNHEY, CDR2 SMNVEV (reference sequence). The CDR3 covers 12 residues. V lost 1 base and J lost 7, with 8 bases in between. In DNA form, the CDR3 reads TGTGCCAGCAGTTTATTCCCTGGGGAGCAGTACTTC. This gives the protein CASSLFPGEQYF.

This chain uses TRBV5-1 with TRBJ1-2, with 8 bases fitting TRBD1. V shed 0 bases and J 8 bases; nucleotides not matched to a gene: 6. The germline CDR1 and CDR2 sequences are SGHRS and YFSETQ. This CDR3 region has 14 residues. CDR3 nucleotide sequence: TGCGCCAGCAGCTTGGCGTCAGGGGGCGCGGGCTACACCTTC. This sequence encodes CASSLASGGAGYTF.

This rearrangement joins TRBV27 to TRBJ1-2; possibly TRBD1 for D (5 bases). The CDR3 runs 14 residues. CDR1 is MNHEY and CDR2 is SMNVEV in the germline V gene (reference sequence). Trimming pared 2 bases from V and 6 bases from J, leaving 13 bases between. CDR3 loop: CASSLSGGWDGYTF. The CDR3 bases are TGTGCCAGCAGTTTAAGTGGGGGTTGGGATGGCTACACCTTC.

Comments on this clone: The identical CDR3 is also encoded by other nucleotide sequences in the sample. The rearrangement joins TRBV7-9 to TRBJ1-1, with unresolved D. Germline assignment: CDR1 SEHNR and CDR2 FQNEAQ (reference sequence). Trimming stripped 2 bases from V and 1 base from J, with 8 bases between. CDR3 length: 14 amino acids. CDR3 amino acids: CASSLISGNTEAFF. The CDR3 DNA reads as TGTGCCAGCAGCTTAATTTCTGGGAACACTGAAGCTTTCTTT.

V is TRBV7-8 and J is TRBJ1-1; 7 bases line up with TRBD1. The CDR3 runs 16 residues. Germline assignment: CDR1 SGHVS and CDR2 FQNEAQ. Unmatched junction bases numbered 8, after V lost 2 bases and J lost 2 bases. For the CDR3, the DNA is TGTGCCAGCAGCTTAAGGGACAGTTTGCGTAACACTGAAGCTTTCTTT. It codes for CASSLRDSLRNTEAFF.

The chain carries TRBV30 and TRBJ1-6, with 9 bases matching TRBD1. V gave up 5 bases and J gave up 10 bases; unmatched junction bases: 6. The germline V gene encodes CDR1 GTSNPN and CDR2 SVGIG (reference sequence). This CDR3 has 13 residues. CDR3 amino acids: CAWAGTGPSPLHF. The CDR3 DNA reads as TGTGCCTGGGCCGGGACAGGGCCCTCACCCCTCCACTTT.

The gene calls are TRBV7-2 and TRBJ1-2; D gene ambiguous. The germline V and J ends were trimmed by 5 bases and 3 bases, with 13 bases remaining between them. The length of the CDR3 is 14 residues. The germline V gene encodes CDR1 SGHTA and CDR2 FQGNSA. CDR3 sequence (DNA): TGTGCCAGCAGCCATTACCTAATAGACTATGGCTACACCTTC. Protein: CASSHYLIDYGYTF.

The chain joins TRBV2 to TRBJ1-1; the D gene is possibly TRBD1 (6 bases). Between the trimmed V and J ends, which lost 6 bases and 1 base, there was a span of 15 bases. Germline values: CDR1 SNHLY, CDR2 FYNNEI. This CDR3 has 15 residues. CDR3 coding DNA: TGTGCCAGCAGGCTACAGGGAACTGGGAACACTGAAGCTTTCTTT. This sequence encodes CASRLQGTGNTEAFF.

This chain uses TRBV5-8 with TRBJ1-4; D is perhaps TRBD1 (6 bases). CDR3 length: 13 residues. V was trimmed by 5 bases and J by 8 bases, leaving 13 bases between them. CDR1 SGHTS and CDR2 YDEGEE come from the germline V gene. The CDR3 reads CASRQGGAEKLFF. CDR3 sequence (DNA): TGTGCCAGCAGACAGGGAGGTGCGGAAAAACTGTTTTTT.

This clone was counted a few times. The chain couples TRBV5-1 to TRBJ1-5; D might be TRBD1 (6 bases). The V gene lost 0 bases and the J gene lost 2 bases, with 12 bases spanning the gap. The CDR3 extends over 16 amino acids. Germline CDR1 SGHRS, CDR2 YFSETQ. Written as DNA, the CDR3 is TGCGCCAGCAGCTTGGGGGGGCAGGAGGGCAATCAGCCCCAGCATTTT. It codes for CASSLGGQEGNQPQHF.

The chain is built from TRBV27 and TRBJ1-6; D remains ambiguous. The CDR3 is 18 amino acids. Germline V gene sequence: CDR1 MNHEY, CDR2 SMNVEV (reference sequence). V was shortened by 0 bases and J by 0 bases, with 12 bases between the two germline ends. This CDR3 is CASSLSWAASSYNSPLHF. Here the CDR3 DNA reads TGTGCCAGCAGTTTATCTTGGGCGGCAAGCTCCTATAATTCACCCCTCCACTTT.

The rearrangement uses TRBV5-6 and TRBJ1-6, with 9 bases lining up with TRBD1. Trimming at V came to 4 bases and at J to 11 bases, leaving 4 bases not matched to a gene. Germline CDR1 SGHDT, CDR2 YYEEEE. The length of the CDR3 is 13 residues. CDR3 loop: CASSQRTGAPLHF. The DNA for the CDR3 is TGTGCCAGCAGCCAACGGACAGGGGCACCCCTCCACTTT.

The chain has TRBV12-3 or TRBV12-4 and TRBJ1-2; 8 positions agree with TRBD1. Trimming at V came to 4 bases and at J to 4 bases, leaving 2 bases not matched to a gene. This CDR3 has 13 residues. DNA of the CDR3: TGTGCCAGCAGTTACGACAGGGGCTATGGCTACACCTTC. As protein: CASSYDRGYGYTF.

The chain links TRBV28 to TRBJ1-2, with 9 bases lining up with TRBD1. Looked up from germline, CDR1 is MDHEN and CDR2 is SYDVKM. V trimming: 1 base; J trimming: 2 bases; junction bases outside the gene matches: 5. This CDR3 has 16 amino acids. This CDR3 reads CASSLSGTGFNYGYTF. CDR3 coding DNA: TGTGCCAGCAGTTTATCCGGGACAGGGTTCAACTATGGCTACACCTTC.

The rearrangement links TRBV30 to TRBJ2-2; 9 nucleotides align to TRBD2. This CDR3 spans 16 amino acids. Germline CDR1 reads GTSNPN; CDR2 reads SVGIG (reference sequence). The trim removed 5 bases at V and 2 bases at J, leaving 9 bases unmatched. The CDR3 protein is CAWGLSGRINTGELFF. The CDR3 DNA is TGTGCCTGGGGCCTCAGCGGGAGGATCAACACCGGGGAGCTGTTTTTT.

This rearrangement joins TRBV20-1 to TRBJ2-7; D might be TRBD2 (5 bases). V lost 3 bases and J lost 3, with 15 bases in between. CDR1 and CDR2 from the germline V gene are DFQATT and SNEGSKA (reference sequence). The CDR3 has 14 amino acids. The CDR3 region has the DNA TGCAGTGCTAGTGGAGGAATTGGGAACTACGAGCAGTACTTC. This codes for CSASGGIGNYEQYF.

This chain joins TRBV5-1 and TRBJ1-3; D remains unclear. Deletions cut 5 bases from V and 2 bases from J, with 32 bases between. This CDR3 is 21 amino acids long. Germline assignment: CDR1 SGHRS and CDR2 YFSETQ. DNA of the CDR3: TGCGCCAGCAGTTACGAAACGGGCGCCTTACGCCAAAAGAGGGCTGGAAACACCATATATTTT. Translated: CASSYETGALRQKRAGNTIYF.

The chain has TRBV25-1 and TRBJ1-4, with D unclear. Germline V gene lookup returns CDR1 MGHDK and CDR2 SYGVNS. There are 15 residues in the CDR3. Trimming removed 3 bases from V and 6 bases from J, with 14 bases in between. CDR3 residues: CASSELEGIDEKLFF. The CDR3 bases are TGTGCCAGCAGTGAGTTGGAAGGGATCGATGAAAAACTGTTTTTT. Drawing the rest from reference TRBV25-1 and TRBJ1-4, the complete variable domain is EADIYQTPRYLVIGTGKKITLECSQTMGHDKMYWYQQDPGMELHLIHYSYGVNSTEKGDLSSESTVSRIRTEHFPLTLESARPSHTSQYLCASSELEGIDEKLFFGSGTQLSVL.

This chain uses TRBV12-3 or TRBV12-4 with TRBJ1-1, with TRBD1 matching 8 bases. V shed 4 bases and J 8 bases; nucleotides not matched to a gene: 3. The CDR3 is made up of 12 amino acids. This CDR3 is CASSSGDREAFF. DNA for the CDR3: TGTGCCAGCAGTTCCGGGGACAGGGAAGCTTTCTTT.

CDR3 protein: CASSLRDSALQYYGYTF. Here the CDR3 DNA reads TGTGCCAGCAGCCTCCGGGACAGCGCCCTGCAGTACTATGGCTACACCTTC. The rearrangement links TRBV7-9 to TRBJ1-2, with 7 bases identical to TRBD1. Germline V gene sequence: CDR1 SEHNR, CDR2 FQNEAQ (reference sequence). The CDR3 sequence is 17 residues long. Losses at the gene ends were 5 bases for V and 3 bases for J; bases not matched to a gene: 15.

The chain combines TRBV2 with TRBJ2-7; 10 nucleotides agree with TRBD1. With V trimmed by 7 bases and J by 1 base, 4 bases remained unmatched. Germline V gene lookup returns CDR1 SNHLY and CDR2 FYNNEI. This CDR3 contains 14 residues. This CDR3 reads CASTLDRGSYEQYF. The CDR3 DNA reads TGTGCCAGCACCCTGGACAGGGGGTCCTACGAGCAGTACTTC.

This clone was recorded once. The chain links TRBV4-1 to TRBJ1-2; TRBD1 is a possible D gene (6 bases). Germline V gives CDR1 MGHRA, CDR2 YSYEKL. Between the trimmed V and J ends, which lost 0 bases and 4 bases, there was a span of 9 bases. The CDR3 totals 14 residues. CDR3 in amino acids: CASSQEGASYGYTF. CDR3 sequence (DNA): TGCGCCAGCAGCCAAGAGGGGGCCAGCTATGGCTACACCTTC.

The chain couples TRBV3-1 (or the pseudogene TRBV3-2) to TRBJ2-1; 12 bases align to TRBD2. The ends lost 1 base at V and 10 bases at J; junction bases unmatched: 11. Looked up from germline, CDR1 is LGHDT and CDR2 is YNNKEL (reference sequence). The CDR3 is made up of 17 amino acids. CDR3: CASSQAKLAGGQGEQFF. DNA for the CDR3: TGTGCCAGCAGCCAAGCAAAACTAGCGGGGGGCCAGGGGGAGCAGTTCTTC.

The chain is built from TRBV2 and TRBJ1-2, with D maybe TRBD1 (5 bases). CDR1 and CDR2 (germline): SNHLY, FYNNEI. Trimming took off 4 bases at V and 13 bases at J, with 22 bases between the two ends. The CDR3 length is 14 residues. CDR3 nucleotides: TGTGCCAGCAGTGGGGGACTTGCCTCCTCTGCTCCCACCTTC. Encoded protein: CASSGGLASSAPTF.